This TCR beta chain was captured by sequencing in a study of CD8 T cells in ankylosing spondylitis. Study findings and constraints: Matched synovial fluid from ankylosing spondylitis patients was reported to be enriched for disease-linked clones. CD8+ cells made up the disease-linked clones, which were relatively rare in peripheral blood.

This clonotype has only a few counts. Its antigen is still unknown. Germline lookup yields CDR1 WNHNN and CDR2 SYGVQD (reference sequence). V lost 5 bases to trimming and J lost 9 bases; unmatched junction nucleotides: 12. The CDR3 length is 15 residues. TCRdb used MiXCR to reprocess the 5' RACE reads, holding one entry per CDR3 protein. The table has roughly 180,000 distinct CDR3 sequences, approximately 9% seen once. The sequenced sample was blood, either unsorted or a sorted T cell fraction (not recorded which). The TCR was taken from a female donor with ankylosing spondylitis or in good health (not recorded which). The chain couples TRBV10-1 to TRBJ2-1, with 8 positions matching TRBD2. The CDR3 loop reads CASSTSEAGVPEQFF. The CDR3 coding sequence is TGCGCCAGCAGTACCTCCGAAGCGGGAGTACCTGAGCAGTTCTTC.